This T cell receptor (beta chain) is drawn from a study of naive and memory T cell subsets. This clonotype was detected many times. V dropped 0 bases and J dropped 5 bases, with 4 bases sitting between them. Germline loops: CDR1 SGHKS, CDR2 YYEKEE (reference sequence). The CDR3 contains 12 residues. An equimolar mix of two oligonucleotides served as the beta constant-region primer for TRBC1 and TRBC2. TCRdb re-called the UMI-ligation and nested PCR reads with MiXCR, one entry per CDR3 protein. The top ten clones hold more than 1.5% of a sample with approximately 82,000 distinct CDR3 sequences, about 7% of them seen once.

This clonotype was sampled from a human donor in good health. The rearrangement uses TRBV5-5 and TRBJ2-3, with D unclear. The sequenced sample consisted of central memory CD4+ T cells from blood. This chain's CDR3 is CASSLAVDTQYF. The CDR3 nucleotides read TGTGCCAGCAGCTTGGCGGTAGATACGCAGTATTTT. Filled out from reference TRBV5-5 and TRBJ2-3, the complete variable domain reads DAGVTQSPTHLIKTRGQQVTLRCSPISGHKSVSWYQQVLGQGPQFIFQYYEKEERGRGNFPDRFSARQFPNYSSELNVNALLLGDSALYLCASSLAVDTQYFGPGTRLTVL.